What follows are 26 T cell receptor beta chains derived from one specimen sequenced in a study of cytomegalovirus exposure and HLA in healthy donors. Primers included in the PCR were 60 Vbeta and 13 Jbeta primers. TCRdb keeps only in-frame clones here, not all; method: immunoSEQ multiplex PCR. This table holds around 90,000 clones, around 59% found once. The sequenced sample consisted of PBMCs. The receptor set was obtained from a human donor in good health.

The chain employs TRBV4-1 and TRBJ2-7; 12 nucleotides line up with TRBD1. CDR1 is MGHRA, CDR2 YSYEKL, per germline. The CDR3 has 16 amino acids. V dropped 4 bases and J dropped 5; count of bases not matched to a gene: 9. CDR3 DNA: TGCGCCAGCAGCCTCAGGGGGACAGGGGGCATTAACGAGCAGTACTTC. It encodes CASSLRGTGGINEQYF.

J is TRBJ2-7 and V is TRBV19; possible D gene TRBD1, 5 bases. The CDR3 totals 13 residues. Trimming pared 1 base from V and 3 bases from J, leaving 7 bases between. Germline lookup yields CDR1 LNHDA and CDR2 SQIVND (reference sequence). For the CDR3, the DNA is TGTGCCAGTAGTATAGGGGGCAGCTACGAGCAGTACTTC. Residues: CASSIGGSYEQYF.

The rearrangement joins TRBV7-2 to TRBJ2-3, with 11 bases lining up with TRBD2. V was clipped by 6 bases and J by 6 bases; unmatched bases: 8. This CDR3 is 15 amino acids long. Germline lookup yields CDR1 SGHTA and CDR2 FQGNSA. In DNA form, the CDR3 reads TGTGCCAGCAGTCCGACTAGCGGGGCCGGGGATACGCAGTATTTT. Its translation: CASSPTSGAGDTQYF.

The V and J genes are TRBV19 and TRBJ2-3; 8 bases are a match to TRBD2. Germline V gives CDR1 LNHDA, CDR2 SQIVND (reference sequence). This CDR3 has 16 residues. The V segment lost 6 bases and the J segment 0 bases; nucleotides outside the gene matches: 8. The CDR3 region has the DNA TGTGCCAGTAGGAGAACTAGCGGCGCTAGCACAGATACGCAGTATTTT. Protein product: CASRRTSGASTDTQYF.

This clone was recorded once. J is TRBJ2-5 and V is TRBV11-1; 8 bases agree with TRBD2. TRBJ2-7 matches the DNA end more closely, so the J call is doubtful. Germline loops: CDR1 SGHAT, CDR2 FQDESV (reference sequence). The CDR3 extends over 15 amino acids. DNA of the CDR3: TGTGCCAGCAGCCCTACGGCGGGGGGCCGCTACGAGCAGTACTTC. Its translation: CASSPTAGGRYEQYF.

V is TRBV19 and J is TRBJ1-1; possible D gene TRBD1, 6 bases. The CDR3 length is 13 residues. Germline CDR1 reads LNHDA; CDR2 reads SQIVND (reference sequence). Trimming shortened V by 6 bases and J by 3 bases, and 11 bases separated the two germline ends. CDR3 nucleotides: TGTGCCAGTAGGGACAGAAGGGACACTGAAGCTTTCTTT. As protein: CASRDRRDTEAFF.

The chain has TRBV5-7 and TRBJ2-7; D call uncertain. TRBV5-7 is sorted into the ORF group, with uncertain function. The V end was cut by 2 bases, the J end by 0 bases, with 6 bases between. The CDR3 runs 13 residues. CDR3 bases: TGTGCCAGCAGCTTTTCAGTCTCCTACGAGCAGTACTTC. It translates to CASSFSVSYEQYF.

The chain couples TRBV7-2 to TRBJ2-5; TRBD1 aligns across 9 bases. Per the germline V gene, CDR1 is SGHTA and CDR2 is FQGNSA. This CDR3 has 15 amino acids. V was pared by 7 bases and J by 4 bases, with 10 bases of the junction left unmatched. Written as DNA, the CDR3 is TGTGCCAGCAATCACCAAAACAGGGGGCGAGAGACCCAGTACTTC. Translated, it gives CASNHQNRGRETQYF.

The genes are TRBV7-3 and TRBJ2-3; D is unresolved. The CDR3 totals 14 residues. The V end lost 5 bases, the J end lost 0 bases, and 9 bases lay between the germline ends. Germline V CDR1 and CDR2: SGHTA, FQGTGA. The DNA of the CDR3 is TGTGCCAGCAGCCCGCAGGCTAGCACAGATACGCAGTATTTT. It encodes CASSPQASTDTQYF. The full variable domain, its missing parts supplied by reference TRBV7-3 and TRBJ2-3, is GAGVSQTPSNKVTEKGKYVELRCDPISGHTALYWYRQSLGQGPEFLIYFQGTGAADDSGLPNDRFFAVRPEGSVSTLKIQRTERGDSAVYLCASSPQASTDTQYFGPGTRLTVL.

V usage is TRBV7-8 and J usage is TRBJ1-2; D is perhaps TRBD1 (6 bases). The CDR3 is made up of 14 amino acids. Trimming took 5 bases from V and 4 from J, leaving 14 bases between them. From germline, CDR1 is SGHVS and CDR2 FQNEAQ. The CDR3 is CASSPGGAPYGYTF. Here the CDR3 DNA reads TGTGCCAGCAGCCCCGGGGGGGCCCCCTATGGCTACACCTTC.

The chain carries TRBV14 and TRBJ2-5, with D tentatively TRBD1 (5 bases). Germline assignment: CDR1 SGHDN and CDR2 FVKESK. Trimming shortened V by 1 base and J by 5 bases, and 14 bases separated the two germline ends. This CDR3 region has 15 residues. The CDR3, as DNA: TGTGCCAGCAGCCAAGGGTCCTGGGGCATCGAGACCCAGTACTTC. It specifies CASSQGSWGIETQYF.

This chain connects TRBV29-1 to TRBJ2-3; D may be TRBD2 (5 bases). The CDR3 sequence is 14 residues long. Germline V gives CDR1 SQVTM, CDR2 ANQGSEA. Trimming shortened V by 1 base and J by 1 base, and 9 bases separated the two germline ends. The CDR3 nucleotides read TGCAGCGTTGAAGCAACTAGAGGCACAGATACGCAGTATTTT. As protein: CSVEATRGTDTQYF.

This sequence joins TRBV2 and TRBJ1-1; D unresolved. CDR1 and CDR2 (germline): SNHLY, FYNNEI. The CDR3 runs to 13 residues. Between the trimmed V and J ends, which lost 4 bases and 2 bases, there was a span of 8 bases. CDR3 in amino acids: CASSVQPNTEAFF. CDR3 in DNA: TGTGCCAGCAGTGTACAGCCCAACACTGAAGCTTTCTTT.

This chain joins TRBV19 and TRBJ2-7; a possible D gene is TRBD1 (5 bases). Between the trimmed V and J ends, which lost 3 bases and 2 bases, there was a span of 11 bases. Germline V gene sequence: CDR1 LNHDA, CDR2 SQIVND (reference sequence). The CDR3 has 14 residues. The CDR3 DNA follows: TGTGCCAGTAGTATGACAGCCAACCCCTACGAGCAGTACTTC. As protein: CASSMTANPYEQYF. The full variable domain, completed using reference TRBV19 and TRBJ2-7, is DGGITQSPKYLFRKEGQNVTLSCEQNLNHDAMYWYRQDPGQGLRLIYYSQIVNDFQKGDIAEGYSVSREKKESFPLTVTSAQKNPTAFYLCASSMTANPYEQYFGPGTRLTVT.

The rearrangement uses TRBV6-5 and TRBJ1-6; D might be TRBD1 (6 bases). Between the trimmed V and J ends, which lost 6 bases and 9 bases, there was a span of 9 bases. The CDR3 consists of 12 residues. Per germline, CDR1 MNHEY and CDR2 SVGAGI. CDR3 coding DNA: TGTGCCAGCAGGGACAGTGTTTCACCCCTCCACTTT. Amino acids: CASRDSVSPLHF.

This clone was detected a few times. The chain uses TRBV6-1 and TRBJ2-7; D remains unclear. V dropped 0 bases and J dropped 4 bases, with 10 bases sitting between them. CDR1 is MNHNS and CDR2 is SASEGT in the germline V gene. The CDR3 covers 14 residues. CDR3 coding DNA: TGTGCCAGCAGTGAAGCGCTTCTAACTTACGAGCAGTACTTC. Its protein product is CASSEALLTYEQYF.

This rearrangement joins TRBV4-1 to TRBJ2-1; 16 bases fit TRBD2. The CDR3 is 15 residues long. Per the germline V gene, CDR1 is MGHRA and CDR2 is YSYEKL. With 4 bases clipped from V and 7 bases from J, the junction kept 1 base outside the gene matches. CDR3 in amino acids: CASSLGLAGGNEQFF. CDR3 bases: TGCGCCAGCAGCCTGGGACTAGCGGGGGGGAATGAGCAGTTCTTC.

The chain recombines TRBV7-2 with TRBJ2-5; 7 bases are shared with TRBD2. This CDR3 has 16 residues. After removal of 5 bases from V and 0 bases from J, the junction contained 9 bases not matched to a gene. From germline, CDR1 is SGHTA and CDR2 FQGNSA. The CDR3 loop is CASSLSVGGYQETQYF. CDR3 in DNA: TGTGCCAGCAGCCTCTCAGTGGGGGGGTACCAAGAGACCCAGTACTTC.

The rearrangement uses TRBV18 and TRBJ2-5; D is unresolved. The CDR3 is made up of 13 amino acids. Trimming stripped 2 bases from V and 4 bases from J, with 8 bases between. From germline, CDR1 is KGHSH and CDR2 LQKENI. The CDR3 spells CASSPTVGETQYF. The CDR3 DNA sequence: TGTGCCAGCTCACCAACAGTAGGAGAGACCCAGTACTTC.

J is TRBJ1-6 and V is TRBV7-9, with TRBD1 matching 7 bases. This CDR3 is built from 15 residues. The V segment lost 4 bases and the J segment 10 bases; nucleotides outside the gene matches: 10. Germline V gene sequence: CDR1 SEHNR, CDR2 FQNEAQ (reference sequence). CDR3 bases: TGTGCCAGCAGCTCCCTAGACAGGGATGGCTCACCCCTCCACTTT. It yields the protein CASSSLDRDGSPLHF.

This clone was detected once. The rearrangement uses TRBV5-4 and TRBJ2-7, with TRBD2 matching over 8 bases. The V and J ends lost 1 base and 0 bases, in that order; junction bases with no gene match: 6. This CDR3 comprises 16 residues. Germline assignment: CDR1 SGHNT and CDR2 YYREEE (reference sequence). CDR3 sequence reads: CASSLTSGGASYEQYF. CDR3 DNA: TGTGCCAGCAGCTTGACCAGCGGGGGAGCCTCCTACGAGCAGTACTTC.

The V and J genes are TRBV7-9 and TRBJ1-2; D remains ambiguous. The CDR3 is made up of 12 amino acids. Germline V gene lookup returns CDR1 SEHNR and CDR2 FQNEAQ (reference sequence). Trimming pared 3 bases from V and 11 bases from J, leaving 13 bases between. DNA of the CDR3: TGTGCCAGCAGCTTTTCTAACGGAGGTTACACCTTC. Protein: CASSFSNGGYTF.

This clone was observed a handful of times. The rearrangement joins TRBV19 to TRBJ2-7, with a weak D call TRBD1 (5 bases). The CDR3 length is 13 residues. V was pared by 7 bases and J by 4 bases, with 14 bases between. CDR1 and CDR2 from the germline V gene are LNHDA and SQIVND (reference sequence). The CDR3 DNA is TGTGCCAGTATAGGGCAGGGTGGTTACGAGCAGTACTTC. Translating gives CASIGQGGYEQYF.

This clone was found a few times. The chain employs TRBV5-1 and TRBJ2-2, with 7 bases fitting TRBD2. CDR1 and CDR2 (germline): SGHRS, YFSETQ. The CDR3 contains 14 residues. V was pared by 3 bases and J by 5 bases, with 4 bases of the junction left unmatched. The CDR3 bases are TGCGCCAGCAGCTATCGGGGGGAGACCGGGGAGCTGTTTTTT. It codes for CASSYRGETGELFF.

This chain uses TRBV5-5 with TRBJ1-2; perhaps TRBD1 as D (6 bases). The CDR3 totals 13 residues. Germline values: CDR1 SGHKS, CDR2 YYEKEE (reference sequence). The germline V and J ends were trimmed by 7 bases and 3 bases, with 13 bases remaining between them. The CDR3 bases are TGTGCCAGCTCTTCAGGGGTTGACTATGGCTACACCTTC. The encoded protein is CASSSGVDYGYTF.

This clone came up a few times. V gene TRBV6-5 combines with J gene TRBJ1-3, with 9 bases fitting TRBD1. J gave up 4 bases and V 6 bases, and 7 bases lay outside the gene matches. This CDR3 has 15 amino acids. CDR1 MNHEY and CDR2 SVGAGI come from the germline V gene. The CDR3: CASRGDRVSGNTIYF. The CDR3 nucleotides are TGTGCCAGCAGAGGGGACAGGGTATCCGGAAACACCATATATTTT.